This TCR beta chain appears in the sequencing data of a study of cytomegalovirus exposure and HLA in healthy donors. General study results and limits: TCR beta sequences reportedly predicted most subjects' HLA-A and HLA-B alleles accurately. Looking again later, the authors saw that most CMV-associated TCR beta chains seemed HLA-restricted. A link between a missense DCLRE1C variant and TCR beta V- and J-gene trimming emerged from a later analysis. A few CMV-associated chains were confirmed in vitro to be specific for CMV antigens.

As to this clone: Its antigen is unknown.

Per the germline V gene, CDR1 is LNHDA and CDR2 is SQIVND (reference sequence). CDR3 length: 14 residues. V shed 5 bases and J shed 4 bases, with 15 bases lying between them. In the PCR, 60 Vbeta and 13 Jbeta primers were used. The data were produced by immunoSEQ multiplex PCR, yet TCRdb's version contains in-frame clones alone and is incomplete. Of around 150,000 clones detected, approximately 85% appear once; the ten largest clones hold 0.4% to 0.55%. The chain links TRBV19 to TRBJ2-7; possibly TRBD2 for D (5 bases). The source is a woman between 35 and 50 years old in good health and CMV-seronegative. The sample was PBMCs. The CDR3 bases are TGTGCCAGTAGTCCCGGACTTGCCCCATACGAGCAGTACTTC. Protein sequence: CASSPGLAPYEQYF.